A selection of T cell receptor beta chains follows, all from one sample in a study of STAT5B mutations in CD4+ large granular lymphocyte leukemia. TCRdb keeps only in-frame clones here, not all; method: immunoSEQ multiplex PCR. The top ten hold around 0.57% of the sample, which has roughly 38,000 clones, around 72% seen once. Sequenced: CD4+ T cells from blood buffy coats. These receptors all stem from a human donor in good health. The CDR3 runs from the conserved cysteine through the conserved F or W. Each record gives: clone size, D gene, V gene, J gene, CDR3 protein, CDR3 DNA. The D gene is left open where the match is weak. Size is omitted from some rows. Given values are once, few, many or a class for expanded clones.

.	TRBD1	TRBV10-2	TRBJ2-7	CASRAGTGGSYEQYF	TGCGCCAGCAGAGCCGGGACAGGGGGTTCCTACGAGCAGTACTTC
.	.	TRBV7-2	TRBJ2-7	CASSLAWSGRATYEQYF	TGTGCCAGCAGCTTAGCATGGAGTGGGAGAGCTACCTACGAGCAGTACTTC
.	.	TRBV6-1	TRBJ2-2	CASSEQPQSVGTGELFF	TGTGCCAGCAGTGAACAACCACAGTCCGTTGGCACCGGGGAGCTGTTTTTT
.	.	TRBV6-5	TRBJ2-1	CASSYSWESSYNEQFF	TGTGCCAGCAGTTACTCGTGGGAGAGCTCCTACAATGAGCAGTTCTTC
.	TRBD1	TRBV5-1	TRBJ2-7	CASHGQGFSRSEQYF	TGCGCCAGCCATGGACAGGGTTTTTCTCGAAGCGAGCAGTACTTC
.	.	TRBV14	TRBJ1-2	CASSQGLAGRVYGYTF	TGTGCCAGCAGCCAAGGGTTGGCAGGGAGGGTCTATGGCTACACCTTC
.	TRBD1	TRBV2	TRBJ1-2	CASSATGVFGYTF	TGTGCCAGCAGTGCGACAGGGGTTTTTGGCTACACCTTC
.	TRBD2	TRBV10-3	TRBJ2-3	CAISVGLADADTQYF	TGTGCCATCAGTGTTGGACTAGCGGATGCAGATACGCAGTATTTT
.	TRBD2	TRBV28	TRBJ2-7	CAILAGGPGEQYF	TGTGCCATCCTAGCGGGAGGGCCGGGCGAGCAGTACTTC
.	TRBD1	TRBV30	TRBJ2-7	CAYAGTGSGEQYF	TGTGCCTACGCCGGGACAGGGAGCGGCGAGCAGTACTTC
few	.	TRBV11-3	TRBJ1-1	CASSRSDGDTEAFF	TGTGCCAGCAGCCGCAGTGACGGGGACACTGAAGCTTTCTTT